The TCR beta chain described here comes from a study of T cells in Graves' hyperthyroidism and ophthalmopathy. Study context: Peripheral blood was taken when the disease was first diagnosed, before any treatment began. Overall study findings and caveats: A model of 13 V-J features distinguished ophthalmopathy from stable hyperthyroidism.

What was amplified from RNA transcripts were TCR beta CDR3 regions. During a first-round RT-PCR of the TCR CDR3, the HTBI primer set was used. TCRdb re-derived calls from the multiplex PCR reads in MiXCR, one entry per CDR3 protein. Of under 350,000 distinct CDR3 sequences listed, roughly 13% were seen once; the top ten hold 34%. In this sample, this clonotype turned up many times. Its antigen is currently unknown. Germline CDR1 reads DFQATT; CDR2 reads SNEGSKA (reference sequence). V lost 7 bases, J lost 8 bases, and 15 bases lay in between. There are 12 residues in the CDR3. Patients with uncontrolled infections, other autoimmune diseases, pregnancy or lactation were excluded. Together with thyroid ultrasound, orbital computed tomography, serum thyroxine and TRAb, clinical symptoms were used for diagnoses.

The clonotype comes from a woman between 35 and 50 years old with Graves' ophthalmopathy. The specimen sequenced was blood. The chain combines TRBV20-1 with TRBJ2-1; perhaps D is TRBD1 or TRBD2 (5 bases each). CDR3 sequence (DNA): TGCAGTGGGTGGGACCTCTCGGATGAGCAGTTCTTC. Residues: CSGWDLSDEQFF.